The text below deals with one T cell receptor (beta chain). As yet, its antigen is unknown. Only patients with CD8+CD57+ cell expansion on flow cytometry were chosen for sequencing. Patients had not yet gotten any therapy when their blood was taken for sampling. The entry originates in a study of CD8+CD57+ T cells in acquired aplastic anemia. Study-level information: Isolated CD4+ and CD8+ cells, once sorted, yielded DNA averaging around 3 ug. General study results and limits: Overlap between patients and controls comprised about 28 CD8+ CDR3 sequences.

The CDR3 length is 19 residues. Germline-derived CDR1 and CDR2 are MNHEY and SVGEGT. After removal of 3 bases from V and 5 bases from J, the junction contained 10 bases not matched to a gene. CDR3 and TCR beta VDJ profiling relied on a genomic DNA template. TCRdb reprocessed the reads via MiXCR and lists one record per CDR3 protein. Here the sample spans approximately 300,000 distinct CDR3 sequences, approximately 58% being singletons. The receptor was derived from a human donor with aplastic anemia. Material: sorted CD4+, CD8+, or CD8+CD57+ T cells (not recorded which) from PBMCs. The rearrangement uses TRBV6-2 or TRBV6-3 and TRBJ2-1; 16 bases are a match to TRBD2. This chain's CDR3 is CASSYLGTSGRASDNEQFF. CDR3 in DNA: TGTGCCAGCAGTTATCTAGGGACTAGCGGGAGGGCCTCTGACAATGAGCAGTTCTTC.